These T cell receptor beta chains were read from a single sample in a study of T cells after yellow fever vaccination. TCRdb reprocessed the 5' RACE reads with MiXCR, giving one entry per CDR3 protein. The sample yields a few hundred thousand distinct CDR3 sequences, 15% to 20% seen once. The input for sequencing was PBMCs, taken 15 days after the yellow fever booster vaccination. Every receptor here comes from a man aged 30 to 45 who received the YFV17D yellow fever vaccine. CDR3s include the opening cysteine and the closing phenylalanine or tryptophan. A D gene is named only where the DNA matches it firmly. Rows may omit the clone size; those that give it use once, few, many or a size class.

v_call: TRBV10-3
j_call: TRBJ2-2
clone_size: .
cdr3_length: 15
d_call: .
cdr3_aa: CAISRDHTGAGELFF
cdr3_nt: TGTGCCATCAGTAGGGACCACACGGGAGCCGGGGAGCTGTTTTTT

v_call: TRBV30
j_call: TRBJ2-4
clone_size: few
cdr3_length: 15
d_call: .
cdr3_aa: CAWSVGSSLKGIQYF
cdr3_nt: TGTGCCTGGAGTGTAGGATCCAGCCTTAAGGGGATTCAGTACTTC

v_call: TRBV7-2
j_call: TRBJ2-5
clone_size: .
cdr3_length: 12
d_call: .
cdr3_aa: CASSLFPRTQYF
cdr3_nt: TGTGCCAGCAGCTTATTTCCGCGGACCCAGTACTTC

v_call: TRBV5-1
j_call: TRBJ2-2
clone_size: few
cdr3_length: 10
d_call: .
cdr3_aa: CASRGPGLFF
cdr3_nt: TGCGCCAGCAGGGGCCCCGGGCTGTTTTTT

v_call: TRBV5-1
j_call: TRBJ2-7
clone_size: .
cdr3_length: 17
d_call: .
cdr3_aa: CASSLGFLRGKTWEQYF
cdr3_nt: TGCGCCAGCAGCTTGGGCTTTCTGCGAGGGAAGACATGGGAGCAGTACTTC

v_call: TRBV7-2
j_call: TRBJ2-3
clone_size: few
cdr3_length: 16
d_call: .
cdr3_aa: CASSSRPPQAHDTQYF
cdr3_nt: TGTGCCAGCAGCTCCCGCCCCCCACAGGCGCATGATACGCAGTATTTT

v_call: TRBV7-9
j_call: TRBJ2-2
clone_size: .
cdr3_length: 16
d_call: .
cdr3_aa: CASSRDRAANTGELFF
cdr3_nt: TGTGCCAGCAGCCGAGACAGAGCAGCGAACACCGGGGAGCTGTTTTTT

v_call: TRBV7-8
j_call: TRBJ2-7
clone_size: few
cdr3_length: 14
d_call: TRBD1
cdr3_aa: CASSSGTGLAEQYF
cdr3_nt: TGTGCCAGCAGCTCCGGGACAGGGCTGGCCGAGCAGTACTTC

v_call: TRBV5-6
j_call: TRBJ2-5
clone_size: .
cdr3_length: 14
d_call: .
cdr3_aa: CASSLDGPPGTQYF
cdr3_nt: TGTGCCAGCAGCTTGGATGGACCTCCCGGGACCCAGTACTTC

v_call: TRBV7-9
j_call: TRBJ2-7
clone_size: .
cdr3_length: 14
d_call: TRBD2
cdr3_aa: CASSLALAGEKQYF
cdr3_nt: TGTGCCAGCAGCTTAGCACTAGCGGGAGAGAAGCAGTACTTC

v_call: TRBV7-3
j_call: TRBJ2-7
clone_size: .
cdr3_length: 16
d_call: TRBD2
cdr3_aa: CASSPGPGGPSYEQYF
cdr3_nt: TGTGCCAGCAGCCCCGGACCGGGAGGGCCTTCCTACGAGCAGTACTTC

v_call: TRBV5-1
j_call: TRBJ1-6
clone_size: few
cdr3_length: 15
d_call: .
cdr3_aa: CASSSRGENNSPLHF
cdr3_nt: TGCGCCAGCAGCAGCAGGGGTGAGAATAATTCACCCCTCCACTTT

v_call: TRBV7-9
j_call: TRBJ1-5
clone_size: .
cdr3_length: 13
d_call: .
cdr3_aa: CASSSSEYQPQHF
cdr3_nt: TGTGCCAGCAGCTCGAGTGAATATCAGCCCCAGCATTTT

v_call: TRBV10-1
j_call: TRBJ2-3
clone_size: .
cdr3_length: 12
d_call: .
cdr3_aa: CASSDPGNTQYF
cdr3_nt: TGCGCCAGCAGTGACCCGGGGAATACGCAGTATTTC

v_call: TRBV6-6
j_call: TRBJ2-7
clone_size: .
cdr3_length: 10
d_call: .
cdr3_aa: CASGDDEQYF
cdr3_nt: TGTGCCAGCGGTGATGACGAGCAGTACTTC

v_call: TRBV12-3/TRBV12-4
j_call: TRBJ2-1
clone_size: .
cdr3_length: 15
d_call: TRBD1
cdr3_aa: CASSNRQGPYNEQFF
cdr3_nt: TGTGCCAGCAGCAACAGACAGGGGCCCTACAATGAGCAGTTCTTC

v_call: TRBV7-9
j_call: TRBJ2-5
clone_size: few
cdr3_length: 15
d_call: .
cdr3_aa: CASSLVAAGEETQYF
cdr3_nt: TGTGCCAGCAGCTTAGTGGCGGCAGGAGAAGAGACCCAGTACTTC

v_call: TRBV7-2
j_call: TRBJ2-2
clone_size: .
cdr3_length: 16
d_call: TRBD1
cdr3_aa: CASRTQGDLGTGELFF
cdr3_nt: TGTGCCAGCAGAACACAGGGGGACCTCGGTACCGGGGAGCTGTTTTTT

v_call: TRBV7-2
j_call: TRBJ2-3
clone_size: .
cdr3_length: 17
d_call: TRBD2
cdr3_aa: CASSVRFSGSGTDTQYF
cdr3_nt: TGTGCCAGCAGCGTACGGTTTAGCGGGAGTGGGACAGATACGCAGTATTTT

v_call: TRBV6-2/TRBV6-3
j_call: TRBJ2-6
clone_size: few
cdr3_length: 12
d_call: .
cdr3_aa: CASTAGANVLTF
cdr3_nt: TGTGCCAGCACGGCTGGGGCCAACGTCCTGACTTTC

v_call: TRBV6-5
j_call: TRBJ1-6
clone_size: .
cdr3_length: 15
d_call: .
cdr3_aa: CASSYAGRNNSPLHF
cdr3_nt: TGTGCCAGCAGTTACGCGGGCAGAAATAATTCACCCCTCCACTTT

v_call: TRBV6-6
j_call: TRBJ2-1
clone_size: .
cdr3_length: 12
d_call: .
cdr3_aa: CAARRGGDEQFF
cdr3_nt: TGTGCCGCCCGGAGAGGGGGGGATGAGCAGTTCTTC

v_call: TRBV20-1
j_call: TRBJ2-3
clone_size: .
cdr3_length: 12
d_call: TRBD2
cdr3_aa: CSSLAKSDTQYF
cdr3_nt: TGCAGTTCACTAGCGAAAAGCGATACGCAGTATTTT

v_call: TRBV29-1
j_call: TRBJ2-1
clone_size: .
cdr3_length: 12
d_call: .
cdr3_aa: CSVPPRGNEQFF
cdr3_nt: TGCAGCGTTCCTCCCCGGGGGAATGAGCAGTTCTTC

v_call: TRBV7-2
j_call: TRBJ2-5
clone_size: few
cdr3_length: 14
d_call: .
cdr3_aa: CASRARWNTETQYF
cdr3_nt: TGTGCCAGCAGGGCGCGGTGGAATACAGAGACCCAGTACTTC

v_call: TRBV20-1
j_call: TRBJ2-7
clone_size: .
cdr3_length: 11
d_call: .
cdr3_aa: CSARYAYEQYF
cdr3_nt: TGCAGTGCTAGATATGCCTACGAGCAGTACTTC

v_call: TRBV6-1
j_call: TRBJ1-1
clone_size: few
cdr3_length: 15
d_call: .
cdr3_aa: CATSGYPLRNTEAFF
cdr3_nt: TGTGCCACCTCCGGGTATCCGTTGAGGAACACTGAAGCTTTCTTT

v_call: TRBV20-1
j_call: TRBJ1-5
clone_size: few
cdr3_length: 12
d_call: .
cdr3_aa: CSAQRGSEPQHF
cdr3_nt: TGCAGTGCTCAACGGGGTTCAGAGCCCCAGCATTTT

v_call: TRBV5-1
j_call: TRBJ2-1
clone_size: .
cdr3_length: 15
d_call: TRBD2
cdr3_aa: CASSWGGSGSNEQFF
cdr3_nt: TGCGCCAGCAGCTGGGGAGGTAGCGGGAGCAATGAGCAGTTCTTC

v_call: TRBV29-1
j_call: TRBJ1-1
clone_size: .
cdr3_length: 15
d_call: .
cdr3_aa: CSGRKSHSPNTEAFF
cdr3_nt: TGCAGCGGGAGGAAGTCCCACTCTCCGAACACTGAAGCTTTCTTT

v_call: TRBV7-2
j_call: TRBJ2-5
clone_size: many
cdr3_length: 15
d_call: .
cdr3_aa: CASSPGWGPQETQYF
cdr3_nt: TGTGCCAGCAGCCCCGGGTGGGGGCCTCAAGAGACCCAGTACTTC

v_call: TRBV28
j_call: TRBJ2-7
clone_size: .
cdr3_length: 17
d_call: .
cdr3_aa: CASASTGADLNFYEQYF
cdr3_nt: TGTGCCAGCGCCTCAACTGGGGCAGACCTTAATTTCTACGAGCAGTACTTC

v_call: TRBV30
j_call: TRBJ1-1
clone_size: .
cdr3_length: 15
d_call: .
cdr3_aa: CAWRMRGGMNTEAFF
cdr3_nt: TGTGCCTGGAGAATGAGGGGGGGGATGAACACTGAAGCTTTCTTT

v_call: TRBV12-3/TRBV12-4
j_call: TRBJ2-2
clone_size: .
cdr3_length: 16
d_call: TRBD1
cdr3_aa: CASSLRDREHTGELFF
cdr3_nt: TGTGCCAGCAGTCTACGCGACAGGGAACACACCGGGGAGCTGTTTTTT

v_call: TRBV14
j_call: TRBJ2-5
clone_size: .
cdr3_length: 16
d_call: TRBD2
cdr3_aa: CASSQGVAGSAETQYF
cdr3_nt: TGTGCCAGCAGCCAAGGGGTAGCGGGAAGTGCAGAGACCCAGTACTTC